Below, one T cell receptor (beta chain) is given with its context. Its antigen is still unknown. Generated by immunoSEQ multiplex PCR, the TCRdb table keeps only in-frame clones and is missing some. The repertoire includes approximately 250,000 clones, approximately 90% of them detected once, and just under 3% sits in the top ten. The treatment denotes: over 15 received Ad26.COV2.S at low or high dose, single or two shots; about 5 received placebo; per-sample allocation not given. Specimen acquisition occurred on day 63 following the initial vaccine or placebo injection. This record belongs to a study of Ad26.COV2.S vaccination and SARS-CoV-2 variants. Study-level information: A COV1001 Ad26.COV2.S trial-arm participant provided the sample. Ad26.COV2.S was injected intramuscularly once or twice, 56 days apart.

Study observations and caveats: Vaccinated individuals (as opposed to placebo recipients) had higher spike-specific TCR breadth. With respect to non-spike TCR breadth, vaccine and placebo recipients were similar.

The TCR sequence derives from a person between 18 and 60 years old who received the Ad26.COV2.S COVID-19 vaccine or a placebo. Sequencing was performed on peripheral blood, taken in a trial of Ad26.COV2.S vaccine versus placebo.

The CDR3 loop reads CASSMREDQETQYF. CDR3 DNA sequence: TGTGCCAGCAGCATGAGGGAGGACCAAGAGACCCAGTACTTC. The chain has TRBV7-6 and TRBJ2-5, with a weak D call TRBD2 (6 bases). The CDR3 totals 14 residues. CDR1 is SGHVS and CDR2 is FNYEAQ in the germline V gene. The V and J ends lost 5 bases and 0 bases respectively, with 10 bases between them.